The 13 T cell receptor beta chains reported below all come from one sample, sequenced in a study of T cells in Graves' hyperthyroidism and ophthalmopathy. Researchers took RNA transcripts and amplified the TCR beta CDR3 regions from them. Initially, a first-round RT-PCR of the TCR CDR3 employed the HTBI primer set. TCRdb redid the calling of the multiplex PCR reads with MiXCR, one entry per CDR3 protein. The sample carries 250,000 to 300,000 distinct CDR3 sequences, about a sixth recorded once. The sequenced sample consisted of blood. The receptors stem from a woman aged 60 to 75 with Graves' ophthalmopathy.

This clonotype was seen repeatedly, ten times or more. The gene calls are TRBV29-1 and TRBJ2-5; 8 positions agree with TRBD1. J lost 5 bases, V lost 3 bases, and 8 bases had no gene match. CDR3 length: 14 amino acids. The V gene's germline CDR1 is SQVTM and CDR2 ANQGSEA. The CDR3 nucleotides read TGCAGCGTTGACTTGGACAGGGACGGCGAGACCCAGTACTTC. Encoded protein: CSVDLDRDGETQYF.

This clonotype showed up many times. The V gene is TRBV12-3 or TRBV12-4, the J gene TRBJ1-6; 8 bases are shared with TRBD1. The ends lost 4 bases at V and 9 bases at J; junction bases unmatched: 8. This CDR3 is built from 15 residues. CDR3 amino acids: CASSSRDRGVSPLHF. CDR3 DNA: TGTGCCAGCAGTTCCAGAGACAGGGGTGTTTCACCCCTCCACTTT.

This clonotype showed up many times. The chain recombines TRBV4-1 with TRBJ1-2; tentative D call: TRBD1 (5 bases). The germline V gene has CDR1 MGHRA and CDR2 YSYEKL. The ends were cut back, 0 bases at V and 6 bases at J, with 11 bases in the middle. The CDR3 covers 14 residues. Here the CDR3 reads CASSQEGQLHGYTF. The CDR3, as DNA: TGCGCCAGCAGCCAAGAGGGGCAACTGCATGGCTACACCTTC.

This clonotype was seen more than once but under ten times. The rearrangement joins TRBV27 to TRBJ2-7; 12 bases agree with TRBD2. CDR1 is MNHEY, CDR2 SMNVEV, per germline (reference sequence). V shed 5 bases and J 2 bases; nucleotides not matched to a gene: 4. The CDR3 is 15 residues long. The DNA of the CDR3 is TGTGCCAGCAGTCCGGGGACTAGCGGGCCCTACGAGCAGTACTTC. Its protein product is CASSPGTSGPYEQYF.

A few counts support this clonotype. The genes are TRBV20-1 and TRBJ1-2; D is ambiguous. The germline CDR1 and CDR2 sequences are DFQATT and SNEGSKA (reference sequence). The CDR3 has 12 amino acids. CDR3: CSCTTAKYGYTF. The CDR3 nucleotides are TGCAGCTGCACTACAGCCAAATATGGCTACACCTTC.

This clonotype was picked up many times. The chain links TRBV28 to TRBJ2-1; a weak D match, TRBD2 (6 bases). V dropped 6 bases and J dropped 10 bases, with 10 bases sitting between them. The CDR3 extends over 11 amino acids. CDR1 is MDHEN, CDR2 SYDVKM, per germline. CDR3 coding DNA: TGTGCCAGCAGCTTGACTAGGGAGCAGTTCTTC. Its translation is CASSLTREQFF.

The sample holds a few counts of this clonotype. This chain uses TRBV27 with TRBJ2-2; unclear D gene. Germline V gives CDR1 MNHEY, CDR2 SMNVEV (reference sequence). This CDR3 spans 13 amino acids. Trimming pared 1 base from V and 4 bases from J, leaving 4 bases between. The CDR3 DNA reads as TGTGCCAGCAGTTTATTAGCCACCGGGGAGCTGTTTTTT. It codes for CASSLLATGELFF.

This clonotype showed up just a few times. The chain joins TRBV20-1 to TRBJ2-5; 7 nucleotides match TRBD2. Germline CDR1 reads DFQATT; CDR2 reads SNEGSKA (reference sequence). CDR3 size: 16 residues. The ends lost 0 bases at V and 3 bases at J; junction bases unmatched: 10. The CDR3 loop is CSARDLGRGSKETQYF. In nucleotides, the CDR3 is TGCAGTGCTAGAGATCTCGGCCGCGGGAGCAAAGAGACCCAGTACTTC.

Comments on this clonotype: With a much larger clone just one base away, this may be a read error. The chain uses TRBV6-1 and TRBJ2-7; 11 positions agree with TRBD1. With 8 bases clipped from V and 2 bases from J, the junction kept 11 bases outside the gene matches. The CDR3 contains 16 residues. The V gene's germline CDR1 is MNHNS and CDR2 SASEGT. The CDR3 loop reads CASERSRTGGAYEQYF. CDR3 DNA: TGTGCCAGCGAAAGGTCCCGGACAGGGGGCGCCTACGAGCAGTACTTC.

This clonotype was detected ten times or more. DNA of the CDR3: TGTGCCTGGAGTCTTACAGGGCGGGAGACCCAGTACTTC. It specifies CAWSLTGRETQYF. This chain links TRBV30 with TRBJ2-5, with D possibly matching TRBD1 (6 bases). This CDR3 comprises 13 residues. Germline lookup yields CDR1 GTSNPN and CDR2 SVGIG (reference sequence). Trimming removed 2 bases from V and 5 bases from J, with 12 bases in between.

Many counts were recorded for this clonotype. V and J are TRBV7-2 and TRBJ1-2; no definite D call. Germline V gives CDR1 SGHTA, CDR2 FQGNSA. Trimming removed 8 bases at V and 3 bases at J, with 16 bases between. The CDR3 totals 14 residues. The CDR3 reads CASRGAVAYYGYTF. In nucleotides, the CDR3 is TGTGCCAGCCGAGGTGCGGTCGCCTACTATGGCTACACCTTC.

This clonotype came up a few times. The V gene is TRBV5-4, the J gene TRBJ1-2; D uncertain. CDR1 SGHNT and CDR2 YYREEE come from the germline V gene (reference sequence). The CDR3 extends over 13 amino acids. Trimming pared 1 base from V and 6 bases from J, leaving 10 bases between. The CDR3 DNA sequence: TGTGCCAGCAGCTTGCGTAGGGAACATGGCTACACCTTC. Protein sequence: CASSLRREHGYTF. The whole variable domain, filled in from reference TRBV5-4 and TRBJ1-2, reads ETGVTQSPTHLIKTRGQQVTLRCSSQSGHNTVSWYQQALGQGPQFIFQYYREEENGRGNFPPRFSGLQFPNYSSELNVNALELDDSALYLCASSLRREHGYTFGSGTRLTVV.

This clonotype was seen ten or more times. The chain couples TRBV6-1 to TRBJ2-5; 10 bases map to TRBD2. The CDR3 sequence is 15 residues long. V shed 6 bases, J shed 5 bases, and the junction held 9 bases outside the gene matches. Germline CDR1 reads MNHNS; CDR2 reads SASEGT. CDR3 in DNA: TGTGCCAGCAGAGACCCAGCGGGGGGGCGGGAGACCCAGTACTTC. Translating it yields CASRDPAGGRETQYF.